These 18 T cell receptor beta chains originate from one sample sequenced in a study of cytomegalovirus exposure and HLA in healthy donors. PCR used 60 Vbeta primers and 13 Jbeta primers. Data came from immunoSEQ multiplex PCR; TCRdb stores just in-frame clones and leaves some out. The repertoire holds approximately 170,000 clones, around 73% seen once, with 5% to 6.5% in the top ten. Specimen: PBMCs. These receptors all come from a woman aged 18-29 years in good health and CMV-seropositive.

The rearrangement uses TRBV28 and TRBJ2-7; possibly TRBD1 for D (5 bases). CDR1 MDHEN and CDR2 SYDVKM come from the germline V gene. With 10 bases removed from V and 7 bases from J, the gap between germline ends came to 17 bases. The CDR3 totals 12 residues. Here the CDR3 reads CATRRGTWEQYF. CDR3 sequence (DNA): TGTGCCACCCGAAGGGGAACGTGGGAGCAGTACTTC.

This sequence joins TRBV5-4 and TRBJ2-5; 11 positions agree with TRBD2. This CDR3 has 19 amino acids. V dropped 4 bases and J dropped 5; count of bases not matched to a gene: 19. Per the germline V gene, CDR1 is SGHNT and CDR2 is YYREEE (reference sequence). The CDR3 nucleotides are TGTGCCAGCAGCCCGATGGTTAGCGGGGGGGTTCCATTTTCGGAGACCCAGTACTTC. Translation gives CASSPMVSGGVPFSETQYF.

The chain is built from TRBV29-1 and TRBJ2-7, with D unresolved. CDR3 size: 14 residues. Germline assignment: CDR1 SQVTM and CDR2 ANQGSEA. V was cut by 2 bases and J by 5 bases, with 16 bases left in between. The CDR3 here is CSVEKRDAFHEQYF. The CDR3 nucleotides are TGCAGCGTTGAAAAAAGAGATGCTTTCCACGAGCAGTACTTC.

The chain is built from TRBV19 and TRBJ1-6, with a possible D match to TRBD1 (5 bases). The CDR3 runs 17 residues. V was shortened by 3 bases and J by 0 bases, with 12 bases between the two germline ends. Germline CDR1 reads LNHDA; CDR2 reads SQIVND (reference sequence). Here the CDR3 reads CASSIWGRSSYNSPLHF. The CDR3 DNA sequence: TGTGCCAGTAGTATTTGGGGCAGGAGCTCCTATAATTCACCCCTCCACTTT.

This chain uses TRBV27 with TRBJ1-3; 11 bases match TRBD1. Trimming at V came to 6 bases and at J to 4 bases, leaving 2 bases not matched to a gene. There are 14 residues in the CDR3. From germline, CDR1 is MNHEY and CDR2 SMNVEV (reference sequence). For the CDR3, the DNA is TGTGCCAGCAGAGGACAGGGGGCAGGAAACACCATATATTTT. It encodes CASRGQGAGNTIYF.

The gene calls are TRBV25-1 and TRBJ2-7; a possible D gene is TRBD1 (6 bases). Trimming cost V 6 bases and J 6 bases, with 18 bases left between them. The length of the CDR3 is 14 residues. Germline V gene sequence: CDR1 MGHDK, CDR2 SYGVNS. CDR3: CASSLDSGPLEQYF. The CDR3 nucleotides read TGTGCCAGCAGCCTGGACAGTGGGCCACTCGAGCAGTACTTC.

In this sample, this clone turned up a few times. The rearrangement joins TRBV7-2 to TRBJ2-7; the D is unclear. The V end was cut by 5 bases, the J end by 3 bases, with 11 bases between. This CDR3 has 13 amino acids. The germline V gene encodes CDR1 SGHTA and CDR2 FQGNSA. CDR3 amino acids: CASSLTPNYEQYF. In nucleotides, the CDR3 is TGTGCCAGCAGCCTTACTCCTAACTACGAGCAGTACTTC.

This chain uses TRBV4-2 with TRBJ2-2; TRBD2 matches at 9 bases. CDR3 length: 16 amino acids. Unmatched junction bases numbered 5, after V lost 0 bases and J lost 6 bases. In germline, CDR1 is LGHNA, CDR2 YNFKEQ. CDR3 DNA sequence: TGTGCCAGCAGCCAAGATGGGACTAGCCCCGCCGGGGAGCTGTTTTTT. This sequence encodes CASSQDGTSPAGELFF.

The J gene is TRBJ2-3, the V gene TRBV7-2; perhaps TRBD2 as D (6 bases). This CDR3 comprises 16 residues. Trimming shortened V by 1 base and J by 1 base, and 12 bases separated the two germline ends. Germline V gene sequence: CDR1 SGHTA, CDR2 FQGNSA. The CDR3 reads CASSLEGWGGTDTQYF. CDR3 bases: TGTGCCAGCAGCTTAGAGGGTTGGGGGGGCACAGATACGCAGTATTTT.

This clone was detected a few times. The genes are TRBV27 and TRBJ1-5, with a possible D match to TRBD1 (6 bases). With 5 bases removed from V and 2 bases from J, the gap between germline ends came to 10 bases. The CDR3 is made up of 14 amino acids. In germline, CDR1 is MNHEY, CDR2 SMNVEV (reference sequence). In DNA, the CDR3 is TGTGCCAGCAGTCTTTCAGGGGGCAATCAGCCCCAGCATTTT. This translates into CASSLSGGNQPQHF.

CDR3 coding DNA: TGTGCCTGGTTTGAGGGACAGGGAAGGGCTGCTTTCTTT. Translating it yields CAWFEGQGRAAFF. V gene TRBV30 combines with J gene TRBJ1-1; 9 bases match TRBD1. The CDR3 sequence is 13 residues long. Germline V gene data show CDR1 as GTSNPN and CDR2 as SVGIG (reference sequence). The trim removed 5 bases at V and 11 bases at J, leaving 12 bases unmatched.

The chain is built from TRBV19 and TRBJ2-1; D possibly corresponds to TRBD2 (7 bases). Trimming cost V 0 bases and J 6 bases, with 12 bases left between them. Germline lookup yields CDR1 LNHDA and CDR2 SQIVND (reference sequence). CDR3 length: 15 residues. This chain's CDR3 is CASSIDVGGLNEQFF. The CDR3, as DNA: TGTGCCAGTAGTATAGATGTCGGGGGGCTCAATGAGCAGTTCTTC.

This clone has just a few counts. The chain combines TRBV4-1 with TRBJ1-2; 9 positions agree with TRBD1. This CDR3 contains 15 residues. Unmatched junction bases numbered 1, after V lost 0 bases and J lost 2 bases. Germline CDR1 MGHRA, CDR2 YSYEKL. The CDR3 spells CASSQEGTGNYGYTF. The DNA of the CDR3 is TGCGCCAGCAGCCAAGAGGGGACAGGGAACTATGGCTACACCTTC.

This clone has only one observation. The chain is built from TRBV7-2 and TRBJ1-4; 10 bases align to TRBD1. The CDR3 has 12 residues. V gave up 4 bases and J gave up 15 bases; unmatched junction bases: 5. Germline lookup yields CDR1 SGHTA and CDR2 FQGNSA. The CDR3 bases are TGTGCCAGCAGCTCTTCCGGGACAGGGGTGTTTTTT. Its protein product is CASSSSGTGVFF.

V and J are TRBV30 and TRBJ2-4; 8 bases line up with TRBD2. There are 14 residues in the CDR3. Germline assignment: CDR1 GTSNPN and CDR2 SVGIG (reference sequence). The V and J ends lost 5 bases and 3 bases, in that order; junction bases with no gene match: 6. CDR3 region: CAWGSGGGKNIQYF. The CDR3 bases are TGTGCCTGGGGGAGCGGGGGCGGCAAAAACATTCAGTACTTC.

The chain has TRBV13 and TRBJ2-7; 10 bases are a match to TRBD1. J gave up 9 bases and V 5 bases, and 4 bases lay outside the gene matches. The CDR3 loop spans 12 amino acids. Per the germline V gene, CDR1 is PRHDT and CDR2 is FYEKMQ (reference sequence). CDR3 nucleotide sequence: TGTGCCAGCAGCCCGACAGGGGGCGGGCAGTACTTC. It translates to CASSPTGGGQYF.

The V call is TRBV2, the J call TRBJ2-3, with TRBD1 as a possible D gene (5 bases). Trimming pared 7 bases from V and 2 bases from J, leaving 13 bases between. The length of the CDR3 is 14 residues. The germline gives CDR1 SNHLY, CDR2 FYNNEI. The CDR3 sequence is CASKGAPYTDTQYF. The CDR3 nucleotides are TGTGCCAGCAAAGGGGCGCCATACACAGATACGCAGTATTTT.

This clone was seen more than once but under ten times. The V and J genes are TRBV6-1 and TRBJ2-3; 7 nucleotides align to TRBD1. The CDR3 spans 16 residues. V was clipped by 2 bases and J by 3 bases; unmatched bases: 8. Germline V CDR1 and CDR2: MNHNS, SASEGT. The CDR3 here is CASSEIRSGGTDTQYF. DNA for the CDR3: TGTGCCAGCAGTGAAATTAGGTCAGGGGGAACAGATACGCAGTATTTT.